The text below deals with one T cell receptor (beta chain). Its cognate antigen is unknown. The CDR3 sequence is 19 residues long. Trimming removed 5 bases from V and 2 bases from J; junction bases left unmatched: 17. Germline lookup yields CDR1 MNHNY and CDR2 SVGAGI (reference sequence). From the reads, TCRdb called clonotypes with MiXCR, one entry per CDR3 protein. The sample carries hundreds of thousands of distinct CDR3 sequences, roughly 34% recorded once. These data come from a study of T cell repertoires in cytomegalovirus infection. Looking at the study overall: Public signatures in TCR beta pointed to CMV infection and matching HLA type.

The sequence derives from a human donor in good health (CMV status not recorded). Some clones in this sample may be carry-over from other donors' samples. This specimen was cultured PBMCs, taken from culture after CMV antigen stimulation. This rearrangement joins TRBV6-6 to TRBJ2-1; 8 bases fit TRBD1. CDR3 sequence reads: CASSNRTGWRTSAYNEQFF. The CDR3 region has the DNA TGTGCCAGCAGTAACCGGACAGGGTGGCGAACCTCCGCCTACAATGAGCAGTTCTTC.